This T cell receptor (beta chain) was sequenced during a study of T cell repertoires in cytomegalovirus infection. Overall study: In the study, CMV epitopes included recently identified HLA-C-restricted and well-studied HLA-B-restricted ones. Public TCR beta signatures were indicative of both CMV infection and a matching HLA type.

Study-wide points: CMV-specific TCR beta clonotypes restricted by HLA-C were the ones dominating the ex vivo response. Cumulative public TCR beta family frequency identified carriers of CMV plus the relevant HLA.

TCRdb called the reads again in MiXCR, with one record for every CDR3 protein. The sample includes about 130,000 distinct CDR3 sequences, more than 30% of them seen just once. On this clonotype: Its antigen is as yet unknown.

Between the trimmed V and J ends, which lost 6 bases and 3 bases, there was a span of 14 bases. Germline V CDR1 and CDR2: SSHAT, FNYEAQ (reference sequence). This CDR3 region has 14 residues. Here the sequenced sample was CD8+ T cells from cultured PBMCs, taken from culture after CMV antigen stimulation. This clonotype was sampled from a human donor in good health (CMV status not recorded). Some clones in this sample may be carry-over from other donors' samples. The chain employs TRBV7-7 and TRBJ2-5, with D perhaps TRBD2 (5 bases). The CDR3 loop reads CASRPRDTKETQYF. The CDR3 region has the DNA TGTGCCAGCAGACCTCGGGATACTAAAGAGACCCAGTACTTC.